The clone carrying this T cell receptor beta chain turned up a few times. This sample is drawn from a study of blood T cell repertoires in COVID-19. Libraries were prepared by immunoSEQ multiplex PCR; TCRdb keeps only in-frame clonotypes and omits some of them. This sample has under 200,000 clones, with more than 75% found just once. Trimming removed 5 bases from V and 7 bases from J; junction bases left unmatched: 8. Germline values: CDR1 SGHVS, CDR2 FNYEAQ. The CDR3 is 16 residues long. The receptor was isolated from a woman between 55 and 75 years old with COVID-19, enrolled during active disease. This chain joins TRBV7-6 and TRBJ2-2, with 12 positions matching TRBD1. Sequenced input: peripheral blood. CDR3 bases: TGTGCCAGCAGCGAACGGGACAGGGGGCAAAGCGGGGAGCTGTTTTTT. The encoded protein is CASSERDRGQSGELFF.